This TCR beta chain was observed in a study of T cells in Graves' hyperthyroidism and ophthalmopathy. Study-wide context: Pretreatment peripheral blood was obtained at initial diagnosis.

RNA transcripts were the template for amplifying TCR beta CDR3 regions. A set of HTBI primers served as the primers for a first-round RT-PCR of the TCR CDR3. MiXCR, applied by TCRdb to the multiplex PCR reads, yields one record per CDR3 protein. This sample has some 350,000 distinct CDR3 sequences, with 15% to 19% found just once. In regard to this clonotype: Its antigen is undetermined.

Study-wide results and caveats: Ophthalmopathy stood apart from stable hyperthyroidism in a 13 V-J model.

The V gene's germline CDR1 is LNHDA and CDR2 SQIVND (reference sequence). The CDR3 runs 14 residues. Losses at the gene ends were 3 bases for V and 4 bases for J; bases not matched to a gene: 3. This rearrangement joins TRBV19 to TRBJ2-7; 10 bases match TRBD1. The sample taken for sequencing was blood. The receptor's source is a woman aged 18-35 years with Graves' hyperthyroidism that later progressed to Graves' ophthalmopathy. CDR3 coding DNA: TGTGCCAGTAGTATGGGACAGGGGTTGTACGAGCAGTACTTC. Encoded protein: CASSMGQGLYEQYF.